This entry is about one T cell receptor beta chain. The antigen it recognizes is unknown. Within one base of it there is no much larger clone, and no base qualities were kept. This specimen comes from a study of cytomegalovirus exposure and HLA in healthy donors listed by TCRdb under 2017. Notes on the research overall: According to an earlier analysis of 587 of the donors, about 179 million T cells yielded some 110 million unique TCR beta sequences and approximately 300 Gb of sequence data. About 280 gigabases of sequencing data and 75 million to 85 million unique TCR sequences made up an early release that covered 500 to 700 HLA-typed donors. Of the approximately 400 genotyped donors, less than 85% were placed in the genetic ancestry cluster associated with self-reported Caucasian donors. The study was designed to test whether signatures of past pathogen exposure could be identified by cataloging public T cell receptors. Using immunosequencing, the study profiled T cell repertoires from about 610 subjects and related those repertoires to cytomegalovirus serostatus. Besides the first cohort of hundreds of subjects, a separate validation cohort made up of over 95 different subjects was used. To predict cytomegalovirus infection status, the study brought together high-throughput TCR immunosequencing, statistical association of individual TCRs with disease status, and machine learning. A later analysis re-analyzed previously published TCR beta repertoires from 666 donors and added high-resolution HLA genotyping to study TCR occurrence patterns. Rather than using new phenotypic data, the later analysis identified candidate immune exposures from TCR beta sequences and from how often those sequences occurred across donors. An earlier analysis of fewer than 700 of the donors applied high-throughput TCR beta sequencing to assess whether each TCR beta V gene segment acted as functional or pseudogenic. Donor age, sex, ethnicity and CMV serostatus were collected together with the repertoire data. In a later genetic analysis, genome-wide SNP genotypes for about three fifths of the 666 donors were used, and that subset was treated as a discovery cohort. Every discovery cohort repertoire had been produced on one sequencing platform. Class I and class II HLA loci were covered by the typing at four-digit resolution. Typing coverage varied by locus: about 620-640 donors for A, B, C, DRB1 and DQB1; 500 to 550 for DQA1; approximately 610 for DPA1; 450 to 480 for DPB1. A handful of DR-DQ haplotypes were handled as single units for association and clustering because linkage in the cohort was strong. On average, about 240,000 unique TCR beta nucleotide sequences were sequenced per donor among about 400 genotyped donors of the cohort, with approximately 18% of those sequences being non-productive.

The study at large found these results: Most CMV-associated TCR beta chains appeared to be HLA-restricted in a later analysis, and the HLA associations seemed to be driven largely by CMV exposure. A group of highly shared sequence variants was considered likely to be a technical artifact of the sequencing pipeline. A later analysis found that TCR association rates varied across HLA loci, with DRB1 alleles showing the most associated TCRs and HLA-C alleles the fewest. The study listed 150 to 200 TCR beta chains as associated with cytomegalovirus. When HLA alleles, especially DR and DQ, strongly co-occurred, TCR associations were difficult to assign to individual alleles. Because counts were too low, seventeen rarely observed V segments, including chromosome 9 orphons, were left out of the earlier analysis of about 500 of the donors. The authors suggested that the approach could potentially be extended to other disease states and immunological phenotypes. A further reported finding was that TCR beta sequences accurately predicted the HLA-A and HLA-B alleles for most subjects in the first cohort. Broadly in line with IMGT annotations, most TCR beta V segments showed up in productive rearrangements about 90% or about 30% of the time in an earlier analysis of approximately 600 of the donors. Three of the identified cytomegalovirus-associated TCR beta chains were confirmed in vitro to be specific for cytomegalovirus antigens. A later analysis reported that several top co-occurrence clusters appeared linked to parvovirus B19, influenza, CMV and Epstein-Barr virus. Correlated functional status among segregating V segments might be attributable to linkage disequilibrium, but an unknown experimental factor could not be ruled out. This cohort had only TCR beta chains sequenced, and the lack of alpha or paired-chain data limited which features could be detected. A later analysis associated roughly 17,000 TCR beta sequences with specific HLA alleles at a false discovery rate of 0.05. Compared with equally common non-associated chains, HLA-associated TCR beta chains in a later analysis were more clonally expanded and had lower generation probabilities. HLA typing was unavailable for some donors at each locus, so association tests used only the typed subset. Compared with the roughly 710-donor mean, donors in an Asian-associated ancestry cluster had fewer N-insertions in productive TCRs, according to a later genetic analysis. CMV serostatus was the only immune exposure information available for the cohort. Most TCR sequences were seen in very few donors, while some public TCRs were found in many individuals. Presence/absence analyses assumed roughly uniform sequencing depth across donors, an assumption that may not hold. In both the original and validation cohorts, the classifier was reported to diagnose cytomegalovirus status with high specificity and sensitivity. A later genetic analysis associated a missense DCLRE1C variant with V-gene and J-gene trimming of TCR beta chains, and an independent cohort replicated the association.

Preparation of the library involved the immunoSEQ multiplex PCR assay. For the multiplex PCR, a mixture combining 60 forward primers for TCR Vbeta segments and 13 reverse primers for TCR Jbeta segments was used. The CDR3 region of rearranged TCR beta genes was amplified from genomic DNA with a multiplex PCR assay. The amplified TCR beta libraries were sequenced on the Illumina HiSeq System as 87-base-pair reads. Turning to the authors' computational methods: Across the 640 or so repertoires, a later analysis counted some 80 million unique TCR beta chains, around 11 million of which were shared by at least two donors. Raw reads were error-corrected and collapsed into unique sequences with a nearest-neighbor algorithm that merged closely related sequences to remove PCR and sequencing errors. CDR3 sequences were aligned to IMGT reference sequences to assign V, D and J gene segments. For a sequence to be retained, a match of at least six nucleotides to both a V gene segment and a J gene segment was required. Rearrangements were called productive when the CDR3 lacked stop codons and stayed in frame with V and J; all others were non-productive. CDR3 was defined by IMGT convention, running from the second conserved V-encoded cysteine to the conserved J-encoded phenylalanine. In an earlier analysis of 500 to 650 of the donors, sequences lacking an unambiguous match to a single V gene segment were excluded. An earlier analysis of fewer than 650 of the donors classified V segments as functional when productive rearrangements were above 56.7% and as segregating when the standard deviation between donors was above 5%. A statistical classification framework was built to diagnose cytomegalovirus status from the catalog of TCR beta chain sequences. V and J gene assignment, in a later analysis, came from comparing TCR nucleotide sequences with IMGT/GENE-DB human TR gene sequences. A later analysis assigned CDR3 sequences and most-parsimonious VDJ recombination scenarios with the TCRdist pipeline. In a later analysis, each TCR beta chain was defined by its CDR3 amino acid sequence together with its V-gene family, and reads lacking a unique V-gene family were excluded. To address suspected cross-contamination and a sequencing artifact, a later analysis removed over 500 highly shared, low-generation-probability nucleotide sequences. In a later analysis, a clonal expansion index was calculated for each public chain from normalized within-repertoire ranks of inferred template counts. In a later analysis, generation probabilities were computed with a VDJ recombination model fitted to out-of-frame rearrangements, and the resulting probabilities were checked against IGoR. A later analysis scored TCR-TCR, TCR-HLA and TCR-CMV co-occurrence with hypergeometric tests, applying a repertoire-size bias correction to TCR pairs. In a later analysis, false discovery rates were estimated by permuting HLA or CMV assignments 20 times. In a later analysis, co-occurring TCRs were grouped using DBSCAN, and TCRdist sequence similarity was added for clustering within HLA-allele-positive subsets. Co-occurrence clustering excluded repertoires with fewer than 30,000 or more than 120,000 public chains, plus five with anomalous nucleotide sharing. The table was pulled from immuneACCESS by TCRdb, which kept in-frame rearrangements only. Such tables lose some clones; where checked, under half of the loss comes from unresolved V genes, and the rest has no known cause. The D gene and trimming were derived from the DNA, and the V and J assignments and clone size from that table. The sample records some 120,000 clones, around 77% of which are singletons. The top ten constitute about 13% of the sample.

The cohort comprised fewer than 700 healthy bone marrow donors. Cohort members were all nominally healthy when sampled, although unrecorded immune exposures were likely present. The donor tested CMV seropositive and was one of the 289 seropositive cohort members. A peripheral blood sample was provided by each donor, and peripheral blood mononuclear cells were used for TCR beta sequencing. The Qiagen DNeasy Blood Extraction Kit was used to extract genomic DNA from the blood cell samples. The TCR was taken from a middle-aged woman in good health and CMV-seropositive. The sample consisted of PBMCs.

In nucleotide form, the sequence is TGTGCCAGCAGCTACAAGGCCCGCGGCGATGAGCAGTTCTTC. It translates to CASSYKARGDEQFF. The chain uses TRBV5-4 and TRBJ2-1, with no D gene named confidently. Cut back by 3 bases and 8 bases, the V and J ends lie 15 bases apart. CDR1 and CDR2, looked up from the germline V gene (reference sequence), are SGHNT and YYREEE. The CDR3 measures 14 amino acids from cysteine to phenylalanine. Only the CDR3 DNA stays, 42 bases, in frame from base 1.